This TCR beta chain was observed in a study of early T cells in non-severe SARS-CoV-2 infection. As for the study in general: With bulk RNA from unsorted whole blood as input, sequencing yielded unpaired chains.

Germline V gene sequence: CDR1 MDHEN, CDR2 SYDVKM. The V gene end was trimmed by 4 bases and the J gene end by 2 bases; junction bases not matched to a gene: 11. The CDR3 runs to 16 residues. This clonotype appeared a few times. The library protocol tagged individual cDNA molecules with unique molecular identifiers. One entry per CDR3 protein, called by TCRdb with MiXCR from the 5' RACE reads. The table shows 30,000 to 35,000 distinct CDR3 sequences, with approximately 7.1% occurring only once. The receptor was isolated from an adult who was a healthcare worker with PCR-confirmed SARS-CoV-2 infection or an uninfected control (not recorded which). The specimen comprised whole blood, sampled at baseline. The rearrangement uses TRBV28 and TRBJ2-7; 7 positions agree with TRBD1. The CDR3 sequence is CASSSSGTAPTYEQYF. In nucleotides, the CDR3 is TGTGCCAGCAGTTCCTCCGGGACAGCACCCACCTACGAGCAGTACTTC.